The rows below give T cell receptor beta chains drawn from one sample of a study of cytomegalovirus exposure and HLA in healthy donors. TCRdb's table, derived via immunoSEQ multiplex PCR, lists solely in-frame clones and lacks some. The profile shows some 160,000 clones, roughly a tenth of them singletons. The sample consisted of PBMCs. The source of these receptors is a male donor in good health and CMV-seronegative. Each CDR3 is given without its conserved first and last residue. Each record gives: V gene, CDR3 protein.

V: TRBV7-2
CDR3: ASSPGSPPTGAPSVAF

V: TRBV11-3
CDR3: ASSLGAGGPDTQY

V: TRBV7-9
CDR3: ASSLQGIYGYT

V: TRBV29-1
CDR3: SVAWTGRTEAF

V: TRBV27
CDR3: ASRPSGESYEQY

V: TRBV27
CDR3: ASRPGTRIYNEQF

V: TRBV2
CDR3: ASSGGGSVTEAF

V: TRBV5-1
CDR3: ASALQGQGSSYEQY

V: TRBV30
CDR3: AWTGGTSSGNTIY

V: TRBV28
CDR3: ASGTSGRGEQF

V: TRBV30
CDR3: AWSVLVLGNSPLH

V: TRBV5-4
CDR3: ASSLGTGSEQY

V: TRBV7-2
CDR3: ASSLRSPSSYNEQF

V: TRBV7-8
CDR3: ASSLTGQGEETQY

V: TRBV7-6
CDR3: ASSLGVGLAKNIQY

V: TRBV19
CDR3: ASSNRLATNEKLF

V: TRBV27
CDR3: ASSLLGQGADEAF

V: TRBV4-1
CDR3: ASSHSSGGALLNIQY

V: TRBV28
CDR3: ASSHRELRTEAF

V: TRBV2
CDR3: ASYQIRNEQF

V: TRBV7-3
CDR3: ASQGAIFYEQY

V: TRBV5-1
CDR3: ASSYQGSSYNEQF

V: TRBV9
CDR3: ASSVVQGQDTQY

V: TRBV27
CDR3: ASSSTGSYEQY

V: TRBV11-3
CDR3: ASSLGGGGAYEQY

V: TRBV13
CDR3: ASSLGPQGVAGNTIY

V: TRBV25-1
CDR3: ASKGGTTFQETQY

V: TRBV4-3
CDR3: ASSQDGQGRNTIY

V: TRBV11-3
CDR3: ASSWGQSSYEQY

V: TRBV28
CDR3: ASSYPLGNEQY

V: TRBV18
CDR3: ASSPPASGGV